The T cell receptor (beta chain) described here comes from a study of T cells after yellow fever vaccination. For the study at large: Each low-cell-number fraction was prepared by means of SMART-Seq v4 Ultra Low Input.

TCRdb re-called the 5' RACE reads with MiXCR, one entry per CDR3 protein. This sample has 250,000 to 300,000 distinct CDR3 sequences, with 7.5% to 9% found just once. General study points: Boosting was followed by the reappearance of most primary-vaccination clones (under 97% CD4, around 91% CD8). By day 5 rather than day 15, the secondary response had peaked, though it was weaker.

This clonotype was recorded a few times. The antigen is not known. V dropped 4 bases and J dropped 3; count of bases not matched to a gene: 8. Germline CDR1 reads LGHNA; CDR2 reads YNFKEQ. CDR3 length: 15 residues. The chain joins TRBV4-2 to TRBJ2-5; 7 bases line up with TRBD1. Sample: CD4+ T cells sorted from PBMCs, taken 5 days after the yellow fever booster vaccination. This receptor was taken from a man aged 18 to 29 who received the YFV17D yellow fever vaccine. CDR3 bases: TGTGCCAGCAGCCGTGGGGCAGGGGGTAAAGAGACCCAGTACTTC. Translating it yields CASSRGAGGKETQYF.